This T cell receptor beta chain was documented in a study of cytomegalovirus exposure and HLA in healthy donors. Study outcomes and limitations: Analysis was carried out at a later point, and it linked a missense DCLRE1C variant to TCR beta V- and J-gene trimming.

Worth noting for this clone: Its antigen is unidentified.

The PCR employed 60 Vbeta primers together with 13 Jbeta primers. The assay was immunoSEQ multiplex PCR, and TCRdb's table has in-frame clones only and misses some. Reported are nearly 200,000 clones; the ten largest clones contain almost 0.75%. Sequenced: PBMCs. The TCR was taken from a boy aged 10-17 years in good health and CMV-seronegative.

The DNA of the CDR3 is TGTGCCAGCAGCCCTTGGACACGGTCCTTCACCACAGATACGCAGTATTTT. It specifies CASSPWTRSFTTDTQYF. The chain carries TRBV13 and TRBJ2-3; D is perhaps TRBD1 (5 bases). The V gene lost 5 bases and the J gene lost 2 bases, with 20 bases spanning the gap. CDR3 length: 17 amino acids. Germline V gene data show CDR1 as PRHDT and CDR2 as FYEKMQ (reference sequence).